This record concerns one TCR beta chain sequence. The antigen remains unidentified. The sample is drawn from a study of T cell responses to AZD1222 COVID-19 vaccine. Profiled with immunoSEQ multiplex PCR; TCRdb holds only in-frame clones, not every one. Counted here are about 130,000 clones, about 93% occurring once; the ten biggest clones make up 0.75% to 0.95%. General study points: Nearly half of the spike-specific TCRs reportedly recognize variant regions that carry no mutations.

Between the trimmed V and J ends, which lost 0 bases and 9 bases, there was a span of 14 bases. The CDR3 runs to 14 residues. Germline values: CDR1 LGHDT, CDR2 YNNKEL (reference sequence). This clonotype originated in an adult in good health. The chain couples TRBV3-1 (or the pseudogene TRBV3-2) to TRBJ1-1; weak D call: TRBD1 (5 bases). Material: peripheral blood, obtained on day 0 of AZD1222 vaccination. CDR3 loop: CASSQDLKGRKAFF. DNA of the CDR3: TGTGCCAGCAGCCAAGATCTGAAGGGGCGCAAAGCTTTCTTT.